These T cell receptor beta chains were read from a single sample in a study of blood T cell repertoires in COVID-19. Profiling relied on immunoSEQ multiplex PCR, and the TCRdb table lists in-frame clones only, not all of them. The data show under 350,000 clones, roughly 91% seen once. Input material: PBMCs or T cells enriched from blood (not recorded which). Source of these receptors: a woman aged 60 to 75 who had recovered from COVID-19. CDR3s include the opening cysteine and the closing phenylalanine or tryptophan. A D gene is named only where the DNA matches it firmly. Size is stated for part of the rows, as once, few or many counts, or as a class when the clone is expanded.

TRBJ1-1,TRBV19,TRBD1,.,CASSPDPRTGFQLNTEAFF,TGTGCCAGTAGTCCAGACCCCCGGACAGGGTTTCAACTGAACACTGAAGCTTTCTTT
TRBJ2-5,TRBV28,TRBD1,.,CASSLNRGLEETQYF,TGTGCCAGCAGTTTAAACAGGGGGCTAGAAGAGACCCAGTACTTC
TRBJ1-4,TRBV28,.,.,CASSLLGAANEKLFF,TGTGCCAGCAGTTTACTGGGGGCTGCTAATGAAAAACTGTTTTTT
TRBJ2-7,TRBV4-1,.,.,CASRPHRTGGPPYEQYF,TGCGCCAGCAGGCCACATCGGACTGGCGGTCCCCCCTACGAGCAGTACTTC
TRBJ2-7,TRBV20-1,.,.,CSANRAYEQYF,TGCAGTGCTAACAGGGCCTACGAGCAGTACTTC
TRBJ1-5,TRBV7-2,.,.,CASSLAREAPQHF,TGTGCCAGCAGCTTAGCGCGGGAGGCGCCCCAGCATTTT
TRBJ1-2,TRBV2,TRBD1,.,CASNRAGGIYGYTF,TGTGCCAGCAACCGGGCAGGGGGCATCTATGGCTACACCTTC
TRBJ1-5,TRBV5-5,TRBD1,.,CASSRQGVSNQPQHF,TGTGCCAGCAGCCGTCAGGGGGTGAGCAATCAGCCCCAGCATTTT
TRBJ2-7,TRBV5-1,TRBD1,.,CASTGTGPYEQYF,TGCGCCAGCACCGGGACAGGGCCATACGAGCAGTACTTC
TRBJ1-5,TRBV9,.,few,CASSQGVGNQPQHF,TGTGCCAGCAGCCAAGGGGTGGGCAATCAGCCCCAGCATTTT